This T cell receptor beta chain was identified in a study of identical twins. Broader study findings: The authors noted that invariant MAIT and iNKT cells could partly confound zero-insertion analyses.

A universal primer site came from template switching; cDNA carried unique molecular identifiers. TCRdb re-derived calls from the 5' RACE reads in MiXCR, one entry per CDR3 protein. The table lists about 900,000 distinct CDR3 sequences, approximately 13% of them singletons. Germline V lookup: CDR1 SGDLS, CDR2 YYNGEE. V dropped 0 bases and J dropped 10 bases, with 9 bases sitting between them. This CDR3 is built from 12 residues. The table lists this clonotype with a count of one. The antigen is undetermined. The sample was also reused in another study, on yellow fever vaccine responses in identical twins.

This clonotype originated in a woman between 18 and 29 years old in good health. The sequenced material came from PBMCs. The chain couples TRBV9 to TRBJ2-3; D gene ambiguous. The CDR3 sequence is CASSVVKEPQYF. CDR3 coding DNA: TGTGCCAGCAGCGTAGTAAAGGAACCGCAGTATTTT.